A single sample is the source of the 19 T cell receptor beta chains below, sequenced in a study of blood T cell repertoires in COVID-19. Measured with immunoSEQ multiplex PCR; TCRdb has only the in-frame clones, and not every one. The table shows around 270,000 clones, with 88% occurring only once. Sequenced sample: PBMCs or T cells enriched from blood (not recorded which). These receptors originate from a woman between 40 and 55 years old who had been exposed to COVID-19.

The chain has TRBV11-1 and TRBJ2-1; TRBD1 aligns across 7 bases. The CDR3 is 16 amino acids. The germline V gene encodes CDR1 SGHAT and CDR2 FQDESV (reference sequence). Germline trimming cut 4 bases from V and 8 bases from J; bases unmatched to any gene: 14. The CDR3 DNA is TGTGCCAGCAGCTCGCTGACAGGGTTCCTTGATGATGAGCAGTTCTTC. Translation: CASSSLTGFLDDEQFF.

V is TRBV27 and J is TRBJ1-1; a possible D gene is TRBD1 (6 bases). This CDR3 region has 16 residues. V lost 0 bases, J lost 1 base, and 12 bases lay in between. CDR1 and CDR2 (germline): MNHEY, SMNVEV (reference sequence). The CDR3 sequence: CASSLSQEQGNTEAFF. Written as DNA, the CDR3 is TGTGCCAGCAGTTTATCGCAGGAACAGGGGAACACTGAAGCTTTCTTT.

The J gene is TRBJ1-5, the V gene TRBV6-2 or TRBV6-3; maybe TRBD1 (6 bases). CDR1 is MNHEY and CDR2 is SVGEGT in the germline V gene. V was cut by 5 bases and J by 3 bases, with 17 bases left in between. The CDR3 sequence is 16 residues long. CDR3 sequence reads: CASSPHGTYDNQPQHF. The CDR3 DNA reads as TGTGCCAGCAGTCCGCACGGGACATATGACAATCAGCCCCAGCATTTT.

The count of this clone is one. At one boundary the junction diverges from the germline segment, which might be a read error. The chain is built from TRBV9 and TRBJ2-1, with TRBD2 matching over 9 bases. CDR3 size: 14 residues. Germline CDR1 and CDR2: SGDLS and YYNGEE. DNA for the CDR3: TGTGCTAGCAGCCTCGGACTAGCGATGGATGAGCAGTTCTTC. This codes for CASSLGLAMDEQFF.

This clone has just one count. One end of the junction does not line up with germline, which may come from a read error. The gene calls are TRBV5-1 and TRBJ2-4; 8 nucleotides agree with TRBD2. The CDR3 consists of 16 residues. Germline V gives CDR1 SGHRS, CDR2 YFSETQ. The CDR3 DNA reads TGTGCCAGCAGCCCGTCCTTTGGAGCGGGGGAAAACATTCAGTACTTC. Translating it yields CASSPSFGAGENIQYF.

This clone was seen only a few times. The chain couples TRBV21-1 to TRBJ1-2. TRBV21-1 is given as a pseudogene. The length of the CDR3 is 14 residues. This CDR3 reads CASSKVKGGLGYTF. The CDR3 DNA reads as TGTGCCAGCAGCAAAGTTAAGGGGGGGCTCGGCTACACCTTC.

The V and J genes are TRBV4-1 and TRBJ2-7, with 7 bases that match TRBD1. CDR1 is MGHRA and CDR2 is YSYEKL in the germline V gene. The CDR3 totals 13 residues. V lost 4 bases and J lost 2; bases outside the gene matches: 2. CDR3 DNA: TGCGCCAGCAGCCTCACAGGGGCCTACGAGCAGTACTTC. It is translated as CASSLTGAYEQYF.

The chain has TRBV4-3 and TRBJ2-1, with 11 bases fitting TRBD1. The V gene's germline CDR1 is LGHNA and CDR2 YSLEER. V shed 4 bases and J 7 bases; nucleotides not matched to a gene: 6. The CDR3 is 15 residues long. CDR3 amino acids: CASSLTGTGGNEQFF. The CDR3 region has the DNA TGCGCCAGCAGCCTAACCGGGACAGGGGGGAATGAGCAGTTCTTC.

For the CDR3, the DNA is TGTGCCAGCGGACAGGGCTTTATAACTGGAAACACCATATATTTT. It translates to CASGQGFITGNTIYF. The V gene is TRBV19, the J gene TRBJ1-3, with TRBD1 matching over 8 bases. V lost 9 bases, J lost 2 bases, and 9 bases stayed unmatched. This CDR3 is 15 amino acids long. Germline values: CDR1 LNHDA, CDR2 SQIVND (reference sequence).

DNA of the CDR3: TGTGCCAGCAGCTTAACAGGGTTAGATGGCTACACCTTC. This translates into CASSLTGLDGYTF. This sequence joins TRBV11-2 and TRBJ1-2, with D tentatively TRBD1 (6 bases). Germline V gene sequence: CDR1 SGHAT, CDR2 FQNNGV. Trimming shortened V by 2 bases and J by 6 bases, and 10 bases separated the two germline ends. The CDR3 is made up of 13 amino acids.

The chain's CDR3 is CASSLVDSSASGSSDTQYF. DNA for the CDR3: TGTGCCAGCAGCTTAGTCGATTCCTCGGCTAGCGGGAGCTCAGATACGCAGTATTTT. This chain uses TRBV7-8 with TRBJ2-3; 10 bases match TRBD2. With 1 base clipped from V and 4 bases from J, the junction kept 14 bases outside the gene matches. The CDR3 extends over 19 amino acids. Germline CDR1 reads SGHVS; CDR2 reads FQNEAQ.

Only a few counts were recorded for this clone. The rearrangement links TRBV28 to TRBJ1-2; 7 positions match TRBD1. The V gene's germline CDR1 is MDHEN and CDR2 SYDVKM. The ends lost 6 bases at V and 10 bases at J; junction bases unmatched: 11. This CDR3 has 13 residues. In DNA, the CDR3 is TGTGCCAGCAGCAAAACGGACAGGTTCGACTACACCTTC. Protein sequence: CASSKTDRFDYTF.

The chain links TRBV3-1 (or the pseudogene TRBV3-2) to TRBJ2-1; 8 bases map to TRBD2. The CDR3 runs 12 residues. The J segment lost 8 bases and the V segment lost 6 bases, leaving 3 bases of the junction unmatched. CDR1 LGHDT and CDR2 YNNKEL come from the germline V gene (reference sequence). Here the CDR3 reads CASSQGLDEQFF. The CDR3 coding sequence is TGTGCCAGCAGTCAGGGACTAGATGAGCAGTTCTTC.

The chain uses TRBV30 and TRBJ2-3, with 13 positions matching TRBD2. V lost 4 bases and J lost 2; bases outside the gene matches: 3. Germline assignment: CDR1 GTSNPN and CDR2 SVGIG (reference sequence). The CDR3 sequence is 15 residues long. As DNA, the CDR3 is TGTGCCTGGAAGACTAGCGGGGGGTCCACAGATACGCAGTATTTT. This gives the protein CAWKTSGGSTDTQYF. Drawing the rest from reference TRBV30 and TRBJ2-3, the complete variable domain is SQTIHQWPATLVQPVGSPLSLECTVEGTSNPNLYWYRQAAGRGLQLLFYSVGIGQISSEVPQNLSASRPQDRQFILSSKKLLLSDSGFYLCAWKTSGGSTDTQYFGPGTRLTVL.

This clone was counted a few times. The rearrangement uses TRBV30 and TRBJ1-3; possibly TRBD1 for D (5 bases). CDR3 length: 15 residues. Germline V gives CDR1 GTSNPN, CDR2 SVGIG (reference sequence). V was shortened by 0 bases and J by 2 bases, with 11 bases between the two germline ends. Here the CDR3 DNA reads TGTGCCTGGAGTGTACTCAGGGATGCTGGAAACACCATATATTTT. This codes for CAWSVLRDAGNTIYF.

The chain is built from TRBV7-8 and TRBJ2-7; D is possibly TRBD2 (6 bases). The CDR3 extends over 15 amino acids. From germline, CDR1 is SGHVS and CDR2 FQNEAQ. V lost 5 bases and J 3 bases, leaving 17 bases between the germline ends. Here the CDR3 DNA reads TGTGCCAGCAGCATACATAGTAGCGGATACTACGAGCAGTACTTC. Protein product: CASSIHSSGYYEQYF. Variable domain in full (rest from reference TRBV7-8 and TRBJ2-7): GAGVSQSPRYKVAKRGQDVALRCDPISGHVSLFWYQQALGQGPEFLTYFQNEAQLDKSGLPSDRFFAERPEGSVSTLKIQRTQQEDSAVYLCASSIHSSGYYEQYFGPGTRLTVT.

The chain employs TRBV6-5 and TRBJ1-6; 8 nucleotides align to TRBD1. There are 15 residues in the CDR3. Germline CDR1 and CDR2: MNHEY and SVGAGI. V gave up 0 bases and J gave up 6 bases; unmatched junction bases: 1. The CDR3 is CASSYSDRANSPLHF. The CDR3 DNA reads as TGTGCCAGCAGTTACTCGGACAGGGCTAATTCACCCCTCCACTTT.

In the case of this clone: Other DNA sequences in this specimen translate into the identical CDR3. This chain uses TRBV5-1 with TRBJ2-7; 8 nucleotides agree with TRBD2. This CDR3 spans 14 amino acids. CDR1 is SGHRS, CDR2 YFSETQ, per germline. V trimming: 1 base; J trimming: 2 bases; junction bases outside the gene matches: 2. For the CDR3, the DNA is TGCGCCAGCAGCTTGTCGGGGGGGACCTACGAGCAGTACTTC. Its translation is CASSLSGGTYEQYF.

This CDR3 is CASSSQGTDTQYF. As DNA, the CDR3 is TGCGCCAGCAGCTCCCAGGGAACAGATACGCAGTATTTT. This rearrangement joins TRBV5-1 to TRBJ2-3, with TRBD1 as a possible D gene (5 bases). Germline V gives CDR1 SGHRS, CDR2 YFSETQ. V lost 3 bases and J lost 3, with 8 bases in between. The CDR3 consists of 13 residues. The variable domain in full, with the rest retrieved from reference TRBV5-1 and TRBJ2-3, is KAGVTQTPRYLIKTRGQQVTLSCSPISGHRSVSWYQQTPGQGLQFLFEYFSETQRNKGNFPGRFSGRQFSNSRSEMNVSTLELGDSALYLCASSSQGTDTQYFGPGTRLTVL.